A selection of T cell receptor beta chains follows, all from one sample in a study of blood T cell repertoires in COVID-19. Assay used: immunoSEQ multiplex PCR; TCRdb lists only in-frame clones, some missing. The sample has 35,000 to 45,000 clones, around nine tenths seen once. Sequencing was done on a sample of peripheral blood. Source of these receptors: a man over 45 with active COVID-19. The CDR3 runs from the conserved cysteine through the conserved F or W. Each record gives: CDR3 DNA, CDR3 protein, J gene, V gene, clone size, D gene. A D gene is named only where the DNA matches it firmly. Only part of the rows carry a size: once, few, many, or a class if the clone is expanded.

DNA: TGTGCCAGCAGCCAAGAAGGCAGGGGCAATCAGCCCCAGCATTTT; CDR3: CASSQEGRGNQPQHF; J: TRBJ1-5; V: TRBV3-1/TRBV3-2; size: NA; D: NA
DNA: TGTGCCAGCAGTTACCCCCCCTCCGAGCAGTACTTC; CDR3: CASSYPPSEQYF; J: TRBJ2-7; V: TRBV6-5; size: once; D: NA
DNA: TGTGCCAGCAGCCAAGGGGGACAGGGGGCTGGAAACACCATATATTTT; CDR3: CASSQGGQGAGNTIYF; J: TRBJ1-3; V: TRBV3-1/TRBV3-2; size: NA; D: TRBD1
DNA: TGTGCCAGCCGGGGTCGCCAGGCTAGAGCTATTGAGCAGTTCTTC; CDR3: CASRGRQARAIEQFF; J: TRBJ2-1; V: TRBV6-5; size: once; D: NA
DNA: TGTGCCAGCAGCCGGTTTAGCGGAGCCACCGGCTACGAGCAGTACTTC; CDR3: CASSRFSGATGYEQYF; J: TRBJ2-7; V: TRBV11-1; size: NA; D: NA
DNA: TGCGCCAGCAGCTTGGCCGGGGACACCTACAATGAGCAGTTCTTC; CDR3: CASSLAGDTYNEQFF; J: TRBJ2-1; V: TRBV5-1; size: NA; D: NA
DNA: TGTGCCAGCAGCGTAATCGCCTACTCCTACGGGCGGGAGGGATCCTACAATGAGCAGTTCTTC; CDR3: CASSVIAYSYGREGSYNEQFF; J: TRBJ2-1; V: TRBV9; size: NA; D: TRBD2
DNA: TGTGCCAGCAGCCAACAGGGGGCCTCAGATACGCAGTATTTT; CDR3: CASSQQGASDTQYF; J: TRBJ2-3; V: TRBV3-1/TRBV3-2; size: NA; D: TRBD1
DNA: TGTGCCAGCAGCCCGCGGACAGGGGAAAGCTCTGGAAACACCATATATTTT; CDR3: CASSPRTGESSGNTIYF; J: TRBJ1-3; V: TRBV9; size: NA; D: TRBD1
DNA: TGTGCCATCAGTGAGTCGAAAGTGGGGGGCCAAGAGACCCAGTACTTC; CDR3: CAISESKVGGQETQYF; J: TRBJ2-5; V: TRBV10-3; size: NA; D: NA
DNA: TGTGCCAGCAGCTTCACCGGGACAGGGTATGGCTACACCTTC; CDR3: CASSFTGTGYGYTF; J: TRBJ1-2; V: TRBV7-2; size: NA; D: TRBD1
DNA: TGTGCCAGCAGCCAACTCGGGAAAGGGTTGAGAGATACGCAGTATTTT; CDR3: CASSQLGKGLRDTQYF; J: TRBJ2-3; V: TRBV9; size: NA; D: NA
DNA: TGCAGTGCTTGGAGGAACACTGAAGCTTTCTTT; CDR3: CSAWRNTEAFF; J: TRBJ1-1; V: TRBV20-1; size: NA; D: NA
DNA: TGTGCCAGCAGCCCGCCCCCACGTGAGACAGGGACCCAGTACTTC; CDR3: CASSPPPRETGTQYF; J: TRBJ2-5; V: TRBV11-2; size: NA; D: NA
DNA: TGTGCCAGCAGGTCCGGGACAGGGCGTACCGGGGAGCTGTTTTTT; CDR3: CASRSGTGRTGELFF; J: TRBJ2-2; V: TRBV27; size: NA; D: TRBD1
DNA: TGTGCCAGTAGACCCCTCGGGACTAGTAACCAGTTCTTC; CDR3: CASRPLGTSNQFF; J: TRBJ2-1; V: TRBV19; size: NA; D: TRBD2
DNA: TGTGCCAGCAGTGAGAGGACAGGGAACACTGAAGCTTTCTTT; CDR3: CASSERTGNTEAFF; J: TRBJ1-1; V: TRBV6-1; size: NA; D: TRBD1
DNA: TGTGCCAGCAGTCGGGACGGGAGCTCTGGAAACACCATATATTTT; CDR3: CASSRDGSSGNTIYF; J: TRBJ1-3; V: TRBV28; size: NA; D: NA
DNA: TGTGCCAGCAGCTTGAGGGACAGGGTCTATGGCTACACCTTC; CDR3: CASSLRDRVYGYTF; J: TRBJ1-2; V: TRBV5-6; size: NA; D: TRBD1
DNA: TGTGCCAGCGGAGACTCTAACTATGGCTACACCTTC; CDR3: CASGDSNYGYTF; J: TRBJ1-2; V: TRBV6-5; size: NA; D: NA
DNA: TGTGCCAGCAGCTCCAGGGTCGGTGGGGCATATTTT; CDR3: CASSSRVGGAYF; J: TRBJ1-3; V: TRBV7-9; size: NA; D: NA
DNA: TGCGCCAGCAGCCGACTGCTACAAGAGACCCAGTACTTC; CDR3: CASSRLLQETQYF; J: TRBJ2-5; V: TRBV4-1; size: NA; D: NA
DNA: TGCGCCAGCAGTTCCGGGACTAGCGGGAGTTTTAGATCAGATACGCAGTATTTT; CDR3: CASSSGTSGSFRSDTQYF; J: TRBJ2-3; V: TRBV5-1; size: NA; D: TRBD2
DNA: TGTGCCAGCAGCTTATTTCTCATTAGCGGGAGCTCGGGGGATGAGCAGTTCTTC; CDR3: CASSLFLISGSSGDEQFF; J: TRBJ2-1; V: TRBV7-2; size: NA; D: TRBD2
DNA: TGTGCCAGCAGCTCAAGGGAGGCGACAGATACGCAGTATTTT; CDR3: CASSSREATDTQYF; J: TRBJ2-3; V: TRBV13; size: few; D: NA
DNA: TGTGCCAGCAGCCGGACTAGCGGGCTACCCGATACGCAGTATTTT; CDR3: CASSRTSGLPDTQYF; J: TRBJ2-3; V: TRBV5-4; size: NA; D: TRBD2
DNA: TGTGCCAGCAGCCAAGGTACTAGCGGGGGCAATGAGCAGTTCTTC; CDR3: CASSQGTSGGNEQFF; J: TRBJ2-1; V: TRBV4-2; size: once; D: TRBD2
DNA: TGCGCCAGCAGCCCCGACACCTATGGCTACACCTTC; CDR3: CASSPDTYGYTF; J: TRBJ1-2; V: TRBV5-1; size: NA; D: NA
DNA: TGTGCCAGCAGTTTACTAGCGCCTAGCACAGATACGCAGTATTTT; CDR3: CASSLLAPSTDTQYF; J: TRBJ2-3; V: TRBV27; size: NA; D: NA
DNA: TGTGCCAGCATAGAAGGGGGCAACATCTATGGCTACACCTTC; CDR3: CASIEGGNIYGYTF; J: TRBJ1-2; V: TRBV28; size: NA; D: TRBD1
DNA: TGTGCCAGCAGTTTTCAGGGGCAGAGGACTGAAGCTTTCTTT; CDR3: CASSFQGQRTEAFF; J: TRBJ1-1; V: TRBV27; size: NA; D: NA
DNA: TGTGCCAGCAGCTCCACCGGGACTAGCGGGAGGAAGCAGTACTTC; CDR3: CASSSTGTSGRKQYF; J: TRBJ2-7; V: TRBV9; size: NA; D: TRBD2
DNA: TGTGCCAGCAGCTTACCACAGGGGGCGTTTGAGACCCAGTACTTC; CDR3: CASSLPQGAFETQYF; J: TRBJ2-5; V: TRBV7-8; size: NA; D: TRBD1
DNA: TGTGCCAGTAGTCCCCGGACTAGCGGGAACTACGAGCAGTACTTC; CDR3: CASSPRTSGNYEQYF; J: TRBJ2-7; V: TRBV19; size: NA; D: TRBD2
DNA: TGTGCCAGTAGTAACTTTAAGAACACAGATACGCAGTATTTT; CDR3: CASSNFKNTDTQYF; J: TRBJ2-3; V: TRBV19; size: NA; D: NA
DNA: TGTGCCAGCAGCTTGGCGGGGGTTAATAGCAATCAGCCCCAGCATTTT; CDR3: CASSLAGVNSNQPQHF; J: TRBJ1-5; V: TRBV5-6; size: NA; D: NA
DNA: TGTGCCAGCAGCTTGTACAGCAGTGGGAACACTGAAGCTTTCTTT; CDR3: CASSLYSSGNTEAFF; J: TRBJ1-1; V: TRBV5-4; size: NA; D: NA
DNA: TGTGCCAGCAGTGACCCGGGAGAAAGAAACATTCAGTACTTC; CDR3: CASSDPGERNIQYF; J: TRBJ2-4; V: TRBV6-1; size: NA; D: NA
DNA: TGTGCCACCAGTCAAAGCCGGGGAGGGCGCGTGGAGCAGTTCTTC; CDR3: CATSQSRGGRVEQFF; J: TRBJ2-1; V: TRBV24-1; size: once; D: TRBD2
DNA: TGCAGTGCTTGGAGCAACACTGAAGCTTTCTTT; CDR3: CSAWSNTEAFF; J: TRBJ1-1; V: TRBV20-1; size: NA; D: NA
DNA: TGCGCCAGCAGTCGACAGGGGTCCTACGAGCAGTACTTC; CDR3: CASSRQGSYEQYF; J: TRBJ2-7; V: TRBV5-1; size: NA; D: TRBD1
DNA: TGTGCCAGCAGCTTAGATCTCCCCCTAGCCCCGGGCACAGATACGCAGTATTTT; CDR3: CASSLDLPLAPGTDTQYF; J: TRBJ2-3; V: TRBV11-3; size: NA; D: NA
DNA: TGCAGTGCTAGTCTTCCAGCGGAGATGGAGACCCAGTACTTC; CDR3: CSASLPAEMETQYF; J: TRBJ2-5; V: TRBV20-1; size: once; D: NA
DNA: TGTGCCACCAGCGTGGGGAGCTCCTATAATTCACCCCTCCACTTT; CDR3: CATSVGSSYNSPLHF; J: TRBJ1-6; V: TRBV15; size: NA; D: NA
DNA: TGTGCCAGCAGTACGGTGACAGGGATTTTTTCACCCCTCCACTTT; CDR3: CASSTVTGIFSPLHF; J: TRBJ1-6; V: TRBV7-8; size: NA; D: TRBD1
DNA: TGTGCCAGCAGTGTCGCCGGGACAGTGGGGCAATATGGCTACACCTTC; CDR3: CASSVAGTVGQYGYTF; J: TRBJ1-2; V: TRBV28; size: NA; D: TRBD1
DNA: TGCGCCAGCAGCTTGGTGGCAGGCTATGGCTACACCTTC; CDR3: CASSLVAGYGYTF; J: TRBJ1-2; V: TRBV5-1; size: NA; D: NA
DNA: TGTGCCAGCAGCCACGACAGGTTACGGAGTGAAAAACTGTTTTTT; CDR3: CASSHDRLRSEKLFF; J: TRBJ1-4; V: TRBV6-5; size: NA; D: NA
DNA: TGCGCCAGCAGTCGCGGGGGGAGCACTGAAGCTTTCTTT; CDR3: CASSRGGSTEAFF; J: TRBJ1-1; V: TRBV5-1; size: NA; D: NA
DNA: TGCGCCAGCTCTCGTAGGGGGACAGGGGTAAACTACAATGAGCAGTTCTTC; CDR3: CASSRRGTGVNYNEQFF; J: TRBJ2-1; V: TRBV5-1; size: NA; D: TRBD1
DNA: TGTGCCAGCAGTCCCTCGGTAGCGGGAGCGGGCGAGCAGTTCTTC; CDR3: CASSPSVAGAGEQFF; J: TRBJ2-1; V: TRBV6-5; size: NA; D: TRBD2
DNA: TGTGCCAGCAGAAAACAGGGAAAGAACACCGGGGAGCTGTTTTTT; CDR3: CASRKQGKNTGELFF; J: TRBJ2-2; V: TRBV28; size: NA; D: NA
DNA: TGTGCCAGCTCTCCTGCCGGGAGGAGTACAGATACGCAGTATTTT; CDR3: CASSPAGRSTDTQYF; J: TRBJ2-3; V: TRBV18; size: NA; D: TRBD2